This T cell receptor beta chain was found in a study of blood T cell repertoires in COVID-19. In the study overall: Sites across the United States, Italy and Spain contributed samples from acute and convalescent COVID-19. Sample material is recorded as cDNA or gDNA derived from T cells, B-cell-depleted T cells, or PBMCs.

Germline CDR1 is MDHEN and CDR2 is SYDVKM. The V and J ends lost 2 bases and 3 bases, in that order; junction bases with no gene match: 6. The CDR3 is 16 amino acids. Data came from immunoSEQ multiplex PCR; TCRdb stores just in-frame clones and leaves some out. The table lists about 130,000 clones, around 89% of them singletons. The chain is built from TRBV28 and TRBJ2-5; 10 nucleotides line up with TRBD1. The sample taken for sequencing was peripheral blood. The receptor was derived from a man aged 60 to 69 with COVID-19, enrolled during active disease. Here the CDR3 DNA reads TGTGCCAGCAGTTTAGGGGGACAGGGGAGTAAAGAGACCCAGTACTTC. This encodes CASSLGGQGSKETQYF.